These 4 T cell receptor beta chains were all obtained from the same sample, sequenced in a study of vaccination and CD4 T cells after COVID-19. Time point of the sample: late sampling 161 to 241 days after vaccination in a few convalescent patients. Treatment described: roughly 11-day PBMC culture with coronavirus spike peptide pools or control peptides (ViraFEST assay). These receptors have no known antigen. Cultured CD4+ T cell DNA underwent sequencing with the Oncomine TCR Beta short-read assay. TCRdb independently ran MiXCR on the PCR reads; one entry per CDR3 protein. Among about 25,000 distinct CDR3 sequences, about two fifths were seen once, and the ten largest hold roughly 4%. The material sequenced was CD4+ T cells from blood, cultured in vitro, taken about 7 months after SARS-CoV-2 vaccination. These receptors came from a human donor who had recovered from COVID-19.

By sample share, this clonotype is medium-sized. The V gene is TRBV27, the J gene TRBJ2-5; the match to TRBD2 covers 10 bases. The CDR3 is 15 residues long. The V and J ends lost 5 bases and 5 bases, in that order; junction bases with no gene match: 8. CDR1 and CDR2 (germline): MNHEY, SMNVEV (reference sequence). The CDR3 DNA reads TGTGCCAGCAGTCCATTAGCGGGAGGTGGTGAGACCCAGTACTTC. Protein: CASSPLAGGGETQYF.

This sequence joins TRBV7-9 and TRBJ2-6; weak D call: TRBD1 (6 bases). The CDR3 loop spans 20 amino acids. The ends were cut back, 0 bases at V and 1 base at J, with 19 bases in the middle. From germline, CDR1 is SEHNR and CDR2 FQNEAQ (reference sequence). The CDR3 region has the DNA TGTGCCAGCAGCTTAGCGTTGGGGGCGCAACTTGGATCTGGGGCCAACGTCCTGACTTTC. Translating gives CASSLALGAQLGSGANVLTF.

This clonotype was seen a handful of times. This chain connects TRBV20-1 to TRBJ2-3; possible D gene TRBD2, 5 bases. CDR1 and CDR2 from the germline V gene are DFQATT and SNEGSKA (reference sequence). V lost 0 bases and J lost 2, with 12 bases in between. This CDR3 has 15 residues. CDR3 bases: TGCAGTGCTAGAGATGGAGCGGTACCCACAGATACGCAGTATTTT. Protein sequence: CSARDGAVPTDTQYF.

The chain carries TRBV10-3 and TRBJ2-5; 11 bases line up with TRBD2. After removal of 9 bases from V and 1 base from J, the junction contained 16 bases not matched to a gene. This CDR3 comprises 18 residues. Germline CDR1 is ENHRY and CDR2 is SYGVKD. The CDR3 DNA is TGTGCCATACAGGCGGGGACCCTAGCGGGAGGTGCCCAAGAGACCCAGTACTTC. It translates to CAIQAGTLAGGAQETQYF.